What follows is one TCR beta chain and its context. What it binds is unknown. These data originate in a study of T cell responses to AZD1222 COVID-19 vaccine. General study points: Scientists sampled the repertoires only once the peak T cell response had passed. Spike as a whole was targeted by vaccine-associated CD4 TCRs, dominant at 160-218 and 743-854. Mostly white British, mostly female donors; authors suggested clonal diversity may be underestimated.

The assay was immunoSEQ multiplex PCR, and TCRdb's table has in-frame clones only and misses some. Altogether about 180,000 clones are present, 88% being singletons, with the ten largest covering more than 25%. V gave up 3 bases and J gave up 4 bases; unmatched junction bases: 9. Germline CDR1 reads LGHNA; CDR2 reads YSLEER. The CDR3 has 17 residues. Material: peripheral blood, obtained 28 days after the second AZD1222 dose. The TCR comes from an adult who received the AZD1222 COVID-19 vaccine. V usage is TRBV4-3 and J usage is TRBJ1-6; 7 positions agree with TRBD1. The CDR3 here is CASSQAPGQSYNSPLHF. The CDR3 DNA is TGCGCCAGCAGCCAGGCCCCGGGACAGAGTTATAATTCACCCCTCCACTTT.